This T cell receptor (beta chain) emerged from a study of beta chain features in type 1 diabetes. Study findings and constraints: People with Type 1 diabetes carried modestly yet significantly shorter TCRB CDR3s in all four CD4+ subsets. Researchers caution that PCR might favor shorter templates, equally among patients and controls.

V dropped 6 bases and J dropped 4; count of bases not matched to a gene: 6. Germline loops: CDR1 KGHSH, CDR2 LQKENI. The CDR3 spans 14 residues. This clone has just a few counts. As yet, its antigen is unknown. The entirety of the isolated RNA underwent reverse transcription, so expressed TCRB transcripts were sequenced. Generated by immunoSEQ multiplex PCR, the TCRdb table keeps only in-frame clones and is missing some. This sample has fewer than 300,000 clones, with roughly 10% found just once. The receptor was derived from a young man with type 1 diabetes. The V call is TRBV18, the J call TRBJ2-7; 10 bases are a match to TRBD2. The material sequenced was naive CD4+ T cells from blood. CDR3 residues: CASSLGTSVYEQYF. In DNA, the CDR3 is TGTGCCAGCTCGCTCGGGACTAGCGTTTACGAGCAGTACTTC.